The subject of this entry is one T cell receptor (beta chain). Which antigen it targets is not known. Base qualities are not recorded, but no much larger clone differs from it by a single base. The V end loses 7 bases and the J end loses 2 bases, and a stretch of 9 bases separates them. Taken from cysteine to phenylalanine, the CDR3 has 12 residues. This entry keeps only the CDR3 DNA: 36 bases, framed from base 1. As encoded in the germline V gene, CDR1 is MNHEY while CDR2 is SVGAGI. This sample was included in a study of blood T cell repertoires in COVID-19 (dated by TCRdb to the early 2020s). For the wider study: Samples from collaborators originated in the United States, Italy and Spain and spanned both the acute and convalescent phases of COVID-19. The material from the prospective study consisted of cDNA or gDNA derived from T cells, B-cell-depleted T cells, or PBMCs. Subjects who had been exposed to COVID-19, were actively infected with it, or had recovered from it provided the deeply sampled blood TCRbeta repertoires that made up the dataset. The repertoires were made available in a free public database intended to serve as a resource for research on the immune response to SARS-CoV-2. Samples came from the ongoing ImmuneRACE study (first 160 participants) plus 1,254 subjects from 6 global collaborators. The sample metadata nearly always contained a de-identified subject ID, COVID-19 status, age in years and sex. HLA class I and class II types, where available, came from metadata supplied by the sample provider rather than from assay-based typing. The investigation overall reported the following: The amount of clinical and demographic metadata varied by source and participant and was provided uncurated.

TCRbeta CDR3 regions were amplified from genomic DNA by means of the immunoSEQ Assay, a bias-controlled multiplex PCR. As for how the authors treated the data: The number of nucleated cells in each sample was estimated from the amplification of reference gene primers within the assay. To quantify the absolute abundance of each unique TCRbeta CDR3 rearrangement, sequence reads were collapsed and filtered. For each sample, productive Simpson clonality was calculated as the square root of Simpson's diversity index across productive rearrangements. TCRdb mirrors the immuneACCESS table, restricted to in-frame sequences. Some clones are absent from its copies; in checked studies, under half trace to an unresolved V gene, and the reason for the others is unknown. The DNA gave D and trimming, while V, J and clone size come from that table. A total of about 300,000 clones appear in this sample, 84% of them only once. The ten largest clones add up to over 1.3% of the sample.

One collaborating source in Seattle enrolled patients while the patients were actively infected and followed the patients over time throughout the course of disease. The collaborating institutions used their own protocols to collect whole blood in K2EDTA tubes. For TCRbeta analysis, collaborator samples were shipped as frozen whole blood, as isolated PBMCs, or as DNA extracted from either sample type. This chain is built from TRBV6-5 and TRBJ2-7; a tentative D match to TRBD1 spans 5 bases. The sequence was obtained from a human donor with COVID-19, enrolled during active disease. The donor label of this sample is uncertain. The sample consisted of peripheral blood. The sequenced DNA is TGTGCCAGCACGGACACTACCTACGAGCAGTACTTC. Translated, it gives CASTDTTYEQYF.